This T cell receptor (beta chain) was sequenced in a study of OX40 agonist ivuxolimab in advanced cancers. The method was immunoSEQ multiplex PCR; TCRdb's version includes in-frame clones alone and lacks a portion of them. The sample lists some 150,000 clones; over 75% were seen once. Germline CDR1 and CDR2: MNHNS and SASEGT. The V gene end was trimmed by 4 bases and the J gene end by 2 bases; junction bases not matched to a gene: 11. This CDR3 region has 18 residues. This TCR was sampled from an adult with an advanced solid tumor such as melanoma, head and neck, liver or kidney cancer. The J gene is TRBJ2-3, the V gene TRBV6-1; TRBD2 matches at 11 bases. The source material was CD4+ or CD8+ T cells sorted from blood, sampled in a trial of the OX40 agonist ivuxolimab. The CDR3 DNA sequence: TGTGCCAGCAGTGGGGGGAATCTAGCGGGAGGCTCCACAGATACGCAGTATTTT. Translation gives CASSGGNLAGGSTDTQYF.